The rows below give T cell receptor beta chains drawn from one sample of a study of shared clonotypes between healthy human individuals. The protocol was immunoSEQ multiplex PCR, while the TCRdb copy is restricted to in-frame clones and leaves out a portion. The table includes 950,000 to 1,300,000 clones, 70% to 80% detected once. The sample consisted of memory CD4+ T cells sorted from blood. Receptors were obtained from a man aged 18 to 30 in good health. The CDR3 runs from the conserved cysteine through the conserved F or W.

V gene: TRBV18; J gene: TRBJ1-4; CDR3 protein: CASSPSGGGTNEKLFF
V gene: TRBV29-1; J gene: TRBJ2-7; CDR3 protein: CSATGQTYEQYF
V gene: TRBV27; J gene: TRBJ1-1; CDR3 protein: CASSRDLGGWNTEAFF
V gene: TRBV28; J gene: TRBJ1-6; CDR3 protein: CASSFPRGGNNSPLHF
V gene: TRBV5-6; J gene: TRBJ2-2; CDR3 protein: CASSSYDRGGSGELFF
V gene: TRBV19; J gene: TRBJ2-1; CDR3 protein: CASSYRVNEQFF
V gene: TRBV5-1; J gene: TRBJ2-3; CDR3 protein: CASSFFDRTDTQYF
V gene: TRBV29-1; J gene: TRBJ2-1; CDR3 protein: CSVETGALQSYNEQFF
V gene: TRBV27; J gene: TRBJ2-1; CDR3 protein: CASRQGIYNEQFF
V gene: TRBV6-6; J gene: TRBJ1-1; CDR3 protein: CASSSERGTEAFF
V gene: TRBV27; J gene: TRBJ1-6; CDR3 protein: CASSLSRGENSPLHF
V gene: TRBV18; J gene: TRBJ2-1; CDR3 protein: CASSSKHNEQFF
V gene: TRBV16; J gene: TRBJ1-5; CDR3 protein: CASSQWSRGQTQHF
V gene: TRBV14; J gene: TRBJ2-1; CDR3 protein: CASSPRRTSGSHEQFF
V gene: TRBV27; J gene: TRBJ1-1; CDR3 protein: CASVNRVNTEAFF
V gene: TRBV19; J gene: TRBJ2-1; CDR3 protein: CASSNSGGALDEQFF
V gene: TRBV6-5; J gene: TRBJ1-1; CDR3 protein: CASSYSNSGVTEAFF
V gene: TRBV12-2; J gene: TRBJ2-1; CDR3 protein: CASRRKAGGTYNEQFF
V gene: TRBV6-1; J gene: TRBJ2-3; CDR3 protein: CASRWTGGTDTQYF
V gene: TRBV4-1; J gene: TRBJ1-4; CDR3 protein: CASSQALSITEGEKLFF
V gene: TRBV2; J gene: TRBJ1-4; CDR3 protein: CASSIDRVNEKLFF
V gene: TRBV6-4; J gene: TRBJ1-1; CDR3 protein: CASSDTDRNTEAFF
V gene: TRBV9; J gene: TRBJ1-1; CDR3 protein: CASSEDRGLNTEAFF
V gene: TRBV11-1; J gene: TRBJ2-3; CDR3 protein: CASSPGGPSTDTQYF
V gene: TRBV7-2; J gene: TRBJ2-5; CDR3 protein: CASSLTGGSLYETQYF
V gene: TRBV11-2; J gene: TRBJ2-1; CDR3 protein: CASSLGGGVGQFF
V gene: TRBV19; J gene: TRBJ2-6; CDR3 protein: CASSIGGGSGANVLTF
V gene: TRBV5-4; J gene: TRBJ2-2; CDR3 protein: CASRRTGVSGGELFF